A selection of T cell receptor beta chains follows, all from one sample in a study of blood T cell repertoires in COVID-19. Assay used: immunoSEQ multiplex PCR; TCRdb lists only in-frame clones, some missing. Altogether some 50,000 clones are present, roughly 79% being singletons, with the ten largest covering nearly 5%. Sequencing was done on a sample of peripheral blood. The source is a human donor in a cohort sampled during active COVID-19. Each CDR3 is given without its conserved first and last residue. The order of the fields is V gene, J gene, CDR3 protein.

v_call: TRBV7-8
j_call: TRBJ1-2
cdr3_aa: ASSRPGTGENYGYT

v_call: TRBV13
j_call: TRBJ1-2
cdr3_aa: ASTSPTGDGSGYT

v_call: TRBV6-5
j_call: TRBJ1-5
cdr3_aa: ASRAGNQPQH

v_call: TRBV30
j_call: TRBJ1-6
cdr3_aa: AWSGPRTGANSPLH

v_call: TRBV11-2
j_call: TRBJ2-7
cdr3_aa: ASSPGHYGAHEQY

v_call: TRBV7-9
j_call: TRBJ1-1
cdr3_aa: ASSLGGGAELNTEAF

v_call: TRBV6-5
j_call: TRBJ1-2
cdr3_aa: ASSPDREYGYT

v_call: TRBV19
j_call: TRBJ2-7
cdr3_aa: ASSISGDRDTYEQY

v_call: TRBV28
j_call: TRBJ1-4
cdr3_aa: ASSFHGQKNEKLF

v_call: TRBV5-1
j_call: TRBJ1-2
cdr3_aa: ASSSFSGADYGYT

v_call: TRBV1
j_call: TRBJ1-1
cdr3_aa: TSSQRVKEGEKRDTEAF

v_call: TRBV18
j_call: TRBJ2-3
cdr3_aa: ASSRDYDTQY

v_call: TRBV6-5
j_call: TRBJ2-1
cdr3_aa: ASRAQGVIYNEQF

v_call: TRBV5-4
j_call: TRBJ2-2
cdr3_aa: ASSLSGTGSTGELF

v_call: TRBV7-9
j_call: TRBJ2-7
cdr3_aa: ASSSVLRGPFYEQY

v_call: TRBV27
j_call: TRBJ1-6
cdr3_aa: ASSWNRGLWNSPLH

v_call: TRBV27
j_call: TRBJ2-7
cdr3_aa: ASRQSRGLFYEQY

v_call: TRBV5-4
j_call: TRBJ1-1
cdr3_aa: ASSKDRGPTEAF

v_call: TRBV19
j_call: TRBJ1-4
cdr3_aa: ASRGTGLEKLF

v_call: TRBV7-2
j_call: TRBJ2-5
cdr3_aa: ASSPPGLALETQY

v_call: TRBV4-1
j_call: TRBJ2-7
cdr3_aa: ASSQWTGAYEQY

v_call: TRBV7-8
j_call: TRBJ2-6
cdr3_aa: ASLKTGGGTGANVLT

v_call: TRBV6-6
j_call: TRBJ2-6
cdr3_aa: ASRGTTSGANVLT

v_call: TRBV25-1
j_call: TRBJ1-1
cdr3_aa: ASRGQVTGAF

v_call: TRBV5-1
j_call: TRBJ1-4
cdr3_aa: ASSFGSQNEKLF

v_call: TRBV28
j_call: TRBJ1-5
cdr3_aa: ASSVSGYGNQPQH

v_call: TRBV24-1
j_call: TRBJ1-1
cdr3_aa: ATSVGLEAF

v_call: TRBV5-1
j_call: TRBJ2-7
cdr3_aa: ASSSGQGSYEQY

v_call: TRBV5-1
j_call: TRBJ2-7
cdr3_aa: ASSLTSGGIYEQY

v_call: TRBV7-3
j_call: TRBJ2-1
cdr3_aa: ASSPNPGGMANEQF

v_call: TRBV28
j_call: TRBJ2-7
cdr3_aa: ASTGTRFGDSYEQY

v_call: TRBV5-6
j_call: TRBJ2-7
cdr3_aa: ASSYQGTYEQY

v_call: TRBV6-6
j_call: TRBJ2-7
cdr3_aa: ASSYYREREQY

v_call: TRBV7-9
j_call: TRBJ1-1
cdr3_aa: ASSTLTGDRTKAF

v_call: TRBV11-2
j_call: TRBJ2-7
cdr3_aa: ASSLGGPSEYYEQY

v_call: TRBV6-4
j_call: TRBJ1-5
cdr3_aa: ASSFRKGYSNQPQH

v_call: TRBV5-1
j_call: TRBJ1-3
cdr3_aa: ASSLRDSGNTIY

v_call: TRBV4-1
j_call: TRBJ2-7
cdr3_aa: ASSQEPSGSSYEQY

v_call: TRBV10-1
j_call: TRBJ2-7
cdr3_aa: ASSEARGPLSEQY

v_call: TRBV11-2
j_call: TRBJ2-7
cdr3_aa: ASSPGTGILEQY